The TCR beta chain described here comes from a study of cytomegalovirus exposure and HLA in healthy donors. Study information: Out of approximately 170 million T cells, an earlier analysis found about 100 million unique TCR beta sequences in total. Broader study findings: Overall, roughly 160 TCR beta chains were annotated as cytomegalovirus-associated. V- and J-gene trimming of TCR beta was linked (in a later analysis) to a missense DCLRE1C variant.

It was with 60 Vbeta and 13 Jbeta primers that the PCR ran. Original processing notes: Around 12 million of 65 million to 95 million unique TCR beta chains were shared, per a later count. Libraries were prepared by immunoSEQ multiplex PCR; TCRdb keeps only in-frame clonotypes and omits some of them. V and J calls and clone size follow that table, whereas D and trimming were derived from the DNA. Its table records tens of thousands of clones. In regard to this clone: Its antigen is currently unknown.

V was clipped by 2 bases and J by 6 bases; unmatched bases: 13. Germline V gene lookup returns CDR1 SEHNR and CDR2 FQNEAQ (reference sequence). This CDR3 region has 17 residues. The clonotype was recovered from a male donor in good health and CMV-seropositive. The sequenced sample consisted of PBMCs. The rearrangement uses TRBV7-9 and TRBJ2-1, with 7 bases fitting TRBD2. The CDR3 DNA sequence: TGTGCCAGCAGCTTAAGGCTAGCGGAACCCCATGGCAATGAGCAGTTCTTC. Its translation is CASSLRLAEPHGNEQFF.